A single sample gave rise to the 10 T cell receptor beta chains below, sequenced in a study of CD8 T cells in Susac syndrome (dated by TCRdb to between 2018 and 2021). Receptors were amplified or captured by the immunoSEQ multiplex PCR assay. RNA was extracted using the RNeasy kit, and about 0.5 to 1 microgram was reverse transcribed with random hexamers. TCRdb trimmed public reads at Q25 via fastp, called clones via MiXCR and kept in-frame beta chains. Rows with one shared CDR3 protein collapse into an entry with the most common genes and DNA. The sample table holds 170,000 or so distinct CDR3 sequences, of which just under 95% were seen once. 0.099% of the sample is in the top ten clones. Sample: CD4+ T cells from PBMCs. All receptors come from a human donor with Susac syndrome.

V is TRBV5-1 and J is TRBJ2-5, with 8 bases aligning to TRBD1. This CDR3 is built from 14 residues. Germline-derived CDR1 and CDR2 are SGHRS and YFSETQ. Unmatched junction bases numbered 9, after V lost 6 bases and J lost 5 bases. CDR3: CASTDAGGRETQYF. The CDR3 DNA sequence: TGCGCCAGCACCGACGCAGGGGGCAGGGAGACCCAGTACTTC.

V usage is TRBV18 and J usage is TRBJ1-1; 7 nucleotides agree with TRBD1. V gave up 4 bases and J gave up 1 base; unmatched junction bases: 6. CDR3 length: 15 residues. Per the germline V gene, CDR1 is KGHSH and CDR2 is LQKENI. The CDR3 nucleotides are TGTGCCAGCTCACGACCCCAGGGGGGGAACACTGAAGCTTTCTTT. Its translation is CASSRPQGGNTEAFF.

The rearrangement links TRBV6-1 to TRBJ2-2; D perhaps matches TRBD2 (7 bases). Germline V gene sequence: CDR1 MNHNS, CDR2 SASEGT. Trimming took off 5 bases at V and 3 bases at J, with 16 bases between the two ends. This CDR3 region has 16 residues. The DNA for the CDR3 is TGTGCCAGCAGTAGATCCACAGGGAGGGACACCGGGGAGCTGTTTTTT. Its translation: CASSRSTGRDTGELFF.

This clonotype came up once. J is TRBJ1-6 and V is TRBV25-1; no reliable D call. Germline V CDR1 and CDR2: MGHDK, SYGVNS. The CDR3 loop spans 14 amino acids. Deletions cut 8 bases from V and 7 bases from J, with 15 bases between. The CDR3 bases are TGTGCCAGCTCCTATGGCGGCCTGAATTCACCCCTCCACTTT. Translated: CASSYGGLNSPLHF.

This chain joins TRBV25-1 and TRBJ2-3; the match to TRBD1 covers 7 bases. The germline gives CDR1 MGHDK, CDR2 SYGVNS. CDR3 length equals 15 residues. Trimming removed 7 bases from V and 2 bases from J; junction bases left unmatched: 9. CDR3: CASIRTGVITDTQYF. The CDR3 coding sequence is TGTGCCAGCATTAGAACAGGGGTAATCACAGATACGCAGTATTTT.

The chain uses TRBV7-9 and TRBJ2-5, with D possibly TRBD2 on 6 matching bases. The CDR3 is 16 amino acids. Germline lookup yields CDR1 SEHNR and CDR2 FQNEAQ (reference sequence). The V end was cut by 5 bases, the J end by 5 bases, with 21 bases between. The CDR3 region is CASSRNRVAEKETQYF. CDR3 in DNA: TGTGCCAGCAGCCGCAACCGGGTAGCGGAAAAGGAGACCCAGTACTTC.

This rearrangement joins TRBV7-3 to TRBJ2-5; D may be TRBD2 (6 bases). Looked up from germline, CDR1 is SGHTA and CDR2 is FQGTGA. This CDR3 spans 14 amino acids. Trimming took 5 bases from V and 6 from J, leaving 16 bases between them. In DNA form, the CDR3 reads TGTGCCAGCAGCCCGACTAGTTTTACGAAGACCCAGTACTTC. Translation: CASSPTSFTKTQYF.

This rearrangement joins TRBV25-1 to TRBJ2-6; 8 bases align to TRBD1. Per germline, CDR1 MGHDK and CDR2 SYGVNS. Trimming cost V 3 bases and J 2 bases; bases outside gene matches: 3. The CDR3 spans 16 residues. The DNA of the CDR3 is TGTGCCAGCAGTGAGACAGGGGTTGCTGGGGCCAACGTCCTGACTTTC. Translating gives CASSETGVAGANVLTF.

The V gene is TRBV27, the J gene TRBJ2-3; D is undetermined. V was cut by 4 bases and J by 6 bases, with 14 bases left in between. CDR1 MNHEY and CDR2 SMNVEV come from the germline V gene (reference sequence). The CDR3 length is 14 residues. The CDR3 protein is CASSSLGSTDTQYF. CDR3 sequence (DNA): TGTGCCAGCAGTTCCCTTGGTTCGACGGATACGCAGTATTTT.

This chain joins TRBV19 and TRBJ2-5, with TRBD2 matching 14 bases. The germline gives CDR1 LNHDA, CDR2 SQIVND (reference sequence). V lost 5 bases to trimming and J lost 3 bases; unmatched junction nucleotides: 2. The CDR3 extends over 15 amino acids. CDR3 nucleotides: TGTGCCAGTAGTGCGACTAGCGGGAGGGAAGAGACCCAGTACTTC. Amino acids: CASSATSGREETQYF.